The 29 T cell receptor beta chains given below trace back to one sample, sequenced in a study of PD-1 blockade in classical Hodgkin lymphoma. The method was immunoSEQ multiplex PCR; TCRdb's version includes in-frame clones alone and lacks a portion of them. Of approximately 21,000 clones listed, more than 90% are singletons. Time point defined: newly diagnosed, previously untreated cHL patient sample. Starting with thawed PBMCs, CD4+ T cells were purified by magnetic negative selection. The sample consisted of CD4+ T cells from blood. The receptors stem from a human donor with classical Hodgkin lymphoma.

DNA for the CDR3: TGCGCCAGCAGTGAGCCATCGCGCGGAGATACGCAGTATTTT. Translating it yields CASSEPSRGDTQYF. V gene TRBV10-2 combines with J gene TRBJ2-3, with D unclear. The length of the CDR3 is 14 residues. V lost 2 bases and J 5 bases, leaving 11 bases between the germline ends. Germline V CDR1 and CDR2: WSHSY, SAAADI.

V and J are TRBV10-3 and TRBJ1-1, with TRBD1 matching over 10 bases. This CDR3 comprises 13 residues. V dropped 6 bases and J dropped 4; count of bases not matched to a gene: 2. Germline V gene sequence: CDR1 ENHRY, CDR2 SYGVKD. The CDR3 bases are TGTGCCATCAGGGGGGACAGGGGCACTGAAGCTTTCTTT. Encoded protein: CAIRGDRGTEAFF.

This clone has a handful of counts. In nucleotides, the CDR3 is TGTGCCAGCAGTTTGGCCAGGGGGTTGTACACCGGGGAGCTGTTTTTT. It translates to CASSLARGLYTGELFF. This rearrangement joins TRBV27 to TRBJ2-2; 7 nucleotides line up with TRBD1. The CDR3 covers 16 residues. CDR1 and CDR2 from the germline V gene are MNHEY and SMNVEV (reference sequence). Germline trimming cut 3 bases from V and 3 bases from J; bases unmatched to any gene: 7.

J is TRBJ2-1 and V is TRBV10-3; the match to TRBD1 covers 11 bases. V was clipped by 3 bases and J by 6 bases; unmatched bases: 10. The CDR3 sequence is 17 residues long. CDR1 and CDR2 from the germline V gene are ENHRY and SYGVKD. The chain's CDR3 is CAISDSRGQGGRNEQFF. In DNA form, the CDR3 reads TGTGCCATCAGTGACTCGAGGGGACAGGGGGGACGCAATGAGCAGTTCTTC.

The chain recombines TRBV27 with TRBJ2-2; no firm D call. Trimming cost V 0 bases and J 1 base, with 3 bases left between them. Per the germline V gene, CDR1 is MNHEY and CDR2 is SMNVEV (reference sequence). The CDR3 contains 14 residues. The chain's CDR3 is CASSLSGNTGELFF. As DNA, the CDR3 is TGTGCCAGCAGTTTATCGGGGAACACCGGGGAGCTGTTTTTT.

The gene calls are TRBV21-1 and TRBJ1-2; the table's D call of TRBD1 was not tested on the DNA. TRBV21-1 is marked as a pseudogene. The CDR3 length is 14 residues. The CDR3 sequence is CASSHWTINYGYTF. CDR3 in DNA: TGTGCCAGCAGCCACTGGACAATTAACTATGGCTACACCTTC.

This chain joins TRBV7-9 and TRBJ1-6; TRBD1 matches at 7 bases. J gave up 4 bases and V 5 bases, and 8 bases lay outside the gene matches. The CDR3 runs to 16 residues. Germline V gene lookup returns CDR1 SEHNR and CDR2 FQNEAQ (reference sequence). The CDR3 here is CASSTTGVGYNSPLHF. DNA of the CDR3: TGTGCCAGCAGCACCACAGGGGTGGGGTATAATTCACCCCTCCACTTT.

The V call is TRBV27, the J call TRBJ2-7; TRBD2 aligns across 13 bases. Germline trimming cut 3 bases from V and 12 bases from J; bases unmatched to any gene: 8. Germline assignment: CDR1 MNHEY and CDR2 SMNVEV (reference sequence). The CDR3 contains 14 residues. The CDR3 loop reads CASSLLRTSGSRYF. In nucleotides, the CDR3 is TGTGCCAGCAGTTTGCTGCGGACTAGCGGGAGTAGGTACTTC.

This clone was observed a handful of times. The V and J genes are TRBV7-9 and TRBJ1-2, with 8 bases aligning to TRBD1. The germline gives CDR1 SEHNR, CDR2 FQNEAQ (reference sequence). J gave up 8 bases and V 5 bases, and 13 bases lay outside the gene matches. The CDR3 runs to 15 residues. In DNA form, the CDR3 reads TGTGCCAGCAGCCCACCCGGACAGGGACCGCGGGGCTACACCTTC. Amino acids: CASSPPGQGPRGYTF.

The chain recombines TRBV5-1 with TRBJ2-5; weak D call: TRBD2 (5 bases). This CDR3 has 13 residues. Germline loops: CDR1 SGHRS, CDR2 YFSETQ. V shed 0 bases and J shed 5 bases, with 8 bases lying between them. This CDR3 reads CASSLERTETQYF. Here the CDR3 DNA reads TGCGCCAGCAGCTTGGAGAGGACTGAGACCCAGTACTTC. The variable domain in full, completed from reference TRBV5-1 and TRBJ2-5, reads KAGVTQTPRYLIKTRGQQVTLSCSPISGHRSVSWYQQTPGQGLQFLFEYFSETQRNKGNFPGRFSGRQFSNSRSEMNVSTLELGDSALYLCASSLERTETQYFGPGTRLLVL.

The chain couples TRBV19 to TRBJ1-2; TRBD1 matches 12 bases. With V trimmed by 4 bases and J by 6 bases, 9 bases remained unmatched. CDR1 LNHDA and CDR2 SQIVND come from the germline V gene (reference sequence). There are 16 residues in the CDR3. DNA of the CDR3: TGTGCCAGTAGTAGACCGGGACAGGGGGCGCAGAATGGCTACACCTTC. It translates to CASSRPGQGAQNGYTF. Combining the CDR3 with reference TRBV19 and TRBJ1-2 gives the whole variable domain DGGITQSPKYLFRKEGQNVTLSCEQNLNHDAMYWYRQDPGQGLRLIYYSQIVNDFQKGDIAEGYSVSREKKESFPLTVTSAQKNPTAFYLCASSRPGQGAQNGYTFGSGTRLTVV.

This chain connects TRBV27 to TRBJ2-3; D remains unclear. Germline CDR1 reads MNHEY; CDR2 reads SMNVEV (reference sequence). The length of the CDR3 is 13 residues. The V end lost 3 bases, the J end lost 3 bases, and 7 bases lay between the germline ends. The DNA for the CDR3 is TGTGCCAGCAGTTTCTCAGGAACAGATACGCAGTATTTT. Protein: CASSFSGTDTQYF.

The chain links TRBV7-6 to TRBJ2-3; D is unclear. Germline V lookup: CDR1 SGHVS, CDR2 FNYEAQ. The length of the CDR3 is 13 residues. V gave up 5 bases and J gave up 0 bases, with 6 bases separating them. CDR3 protein: CASSAGSTDTQYF. The CDR3 DNA reads as TGTGCCAGCAGCGCCGGAAGCACAGATACGCAGTATTTT.

The chain uses TRBV28 and TRBJ2-5, with a weak D call TRBD2 (5 bases). V lost 6 bases and J 3 bases, leaving 20 bases between the germline ends. Germline CDR1 is MDHEN and CDR2 is SYDVKM. The CDR3 totals 16 residues. Written as DNA, the CDR3 is TGTGCCAGCAGCGTGTCGGACCCGCGGGCCAAAGAGACCCAGTACTTC. Protein product: CASSVSDPRAKETQYF.

V usage is TRBV18 and J usage is TRBJ2-1, with 11 nucleotides matching TRBD2. CDR3 length: 16 amino acids. Germline V gives CDR1 KGHSH, CDR2 LQKENI. Trimming removed 2 bases from V and 9 bases from J; junction bases left unmatched: 9. The CDR3 region is CASSPFSGGAVGEQFF. The CDR3 nucleotides are TGTGCCAGCTCACCATTTAGCGGGGGGGCCGTCGGTGAGCAGTTCTTC.

This chain links TRBV5-4 with TRBJ1-5, with TRBD1 as a possible D gene (6 bases). The germline CDR1 and CDR2 sequences are SGHNT and YYREEE (reference sequence). V lost 4 bases, J lost 6 bases, and 14 bases lay in between. The CDR3 is 14 amino acids. CDR3 DNA sequence: TGTGCCAGCAGCCTCCTGAGGGGGAGTCAGCCCCAGCATTTT. Translation: CASSLLRGSQPQHF.

The rearrangement joins TRBV7-2 to TRBJ2-2; TRBD1 is a possible D gene (5 bases). There are 15 residues in the CDR3. V was clipped by 6 bases and J by 3 bases, with 14 bases between them. CDR1 is SGHTA and CDR2 is FQGNSA in the germline V gene. For the CDR3, the DNA is TGTGCCAGCAGATTAAATACAGGATACACCGGGGAGCTGTTTTTT. This encodes CASRLNTGYTGELFF.

V and J are TRBV11-1 and TRBJ1-2, with D hard to call. Germline loops: CDR1 SGHAT, CDR2 FQDESV (reference sequence). Trimming removed 4 bases from V and 3 bases from J, with 6 bases in between. The CDR3 sequence is 12 residues long. The CDR3 here is CASSSRDYGYTF. The CDR3 DNA follows: TGTGCCAGCAGCTCGAGAGACTATGGCTACACCTTC.

The chain links TRBV28 to TRBJ2-3; no definite D call. Germline V gene lookup returns CDR1 MDHEN and CDR2 SYDVKM. This CDR3 comprises 13 residues. Trimming stripped 1 base from V and 9 bases from J, with 11 bases between. DNA for the CDR3: TGTGCCAGCAGTTTATTAGGCCTGGCGACGCAGTATTTT. Its protein is CASSLLGLATQYF.

This chain connects TRBV2 to TRBJ1-1; TRBD1 is a possible D gene (5 bases). In germline, CDR1 is SNHLY, CDR2 FYNNEI. V lost 6 bases and J lost 6, with 14 bases in between. The CDR3 consists of 13 residues. CDR3 coding DNA: TGTGCCAGCAGGGCACGGGGCGGGTCTGAAGCTTTCTTT. Translation: CASRARGGSEAFF. The full variable domain, in which reference TRBV2 and TRBJ1-1 provide the parts outside the CDR3, is EPEVTQTPSHQVTQMGQEVILRCVPISNHLYFYWYRQILGQKVEFLVSFYNNEISEKSEIFDDQFSVERPDGSNFTLKIRSTKLEDSAMYFCASRARGGSEAFFGQGTRLTVV.

The rearrangement links TRBV6-1 to TRBJ1-2, with a possible D match to TRBD1 (6 bases). Trimming pared 3 bases from V and 7 bases from J, leaving 21 bases between. The CDR3 length is 16 residues. Germline V lookup: CDR1 MNHNS, CDR2 SASEGT. In DNA, the CDR3 is TGTGCCAGCAGTGAGCGCCGACCCGGGGGGCGCGGTGGCTACACCTTC. This sequence encodes CASSERRPGGRGGYTF.

V and J are TRBV5-4 and TRBJ2-1, with 11 bases that match TRBD2. V shed 4 bases, J shed 3 bases, and the junction held 12 bases outside the gene matches. Per the germline V gene, CDR1 is SGHNT and CDR2 is YYREEE (reference sequence). The CDR3 contains 18 residues. The CDR3 sequence is CASSVMTGLAGYYNEQFF. The CDR3 coding sequence is TGTGCCAGCAGCGTTATGACCGGACTAGCGGGCTACTACAATGAGCAGTTCTTC.

This clone showed up just a few times. The chain uses TRBV2 and TRBJ2-5; D is perhaps TRBD1 (5 bases). The germline gives CDR1 SNHLY, CDR2 FYNNEI. This CDR3 is built from 12 residues. With 2 bases removed from V and 4 bases from J, the gap between germline ends came to 5 bases. The CDR3 spells CASSEQGETQYF. The CDR3 bases are TGTGCCAGCAGTGAACAGGGAGAGACCCAGTACTTC. Complete variable domain (other parts from reference TRBV2 and TRBJ2-5): EPEVTQTPSHQVTQMGQEVILRCVPISNHLYFYWYRQILGQKVEFLVSFYNNEISEKSEIFDDQFSVERPDGSNFTLKIRSTKLEDSAMYFCASSEQGETQYFGPGTRLLVL.

The chain employs TRBV7-8 and TRBJ1-1; 10 nucleotides align to TRBD1. CDR1 and CDR2 from the germline V gene are SGHVS and FQNEAQ. CDR3 length equals 16 residues. The V segment lost 0 bases and the J segment 11 bases; nucleotides outside the gene matches: 12. Here the CDR3 DNA reads TGTGCCAGCAGCTTAGCGGGGGGACAGGGGTCGAAATTGGCTTTCTTT. Its translation: CASSLAGGQGSKLAFF. Full variable domain (outside the CDR3, taken from reference TRBV7-8 and TRBJ1-1): GAGVSQSPRYKVAKRGQDVALRCDPISGHVSLFWYQQALGQGPEFLTYFQNEAQLDKSGLPSDRFFAERPEGSVSTLKIQRTQQEDSAVYLCASSLAGGQGSKLAFFGQGTRLTVV.

The chain is built from TRBV6-5 and TRBJ1-4; D perhaps matches TRBD1 (5 bases). V was trimmed by 2 bases and J by 7 bases, leaving 11 bases between them. CDR1 MNHEY and CDR2 SVGAGI come from the germline V gene. The CDR3 loop spans 14 amino acids. CDR3: CASSYGGLVEKLFF. In DNA form, the CDR3 reads TGTGCCAGCAGTTACGGGGGTCTGGTTGAAAAACTGTTTTTT.

This chain joins TRBV5-6 and TRBJ2-3; 11 bases agree with TRBD2. This CDR3 comprises 16 residues. Trimming removed 0 bases from V and 5 bases from J; junction bases left unmatched: 5. Germline V gene lookup returns CDR1 SGHDT and CDR2 YYEEEE. CDR3 sequence: CASSLVAGGPVDTQYF. The CDR3 DNA follows: TGTGCCAGCAGCTTGGTAGCGGGAGGGCCCGTAGATACGCAGTATTTT.

This clone came up a few times. The chain couples TRBV18 to TRBJ1-6, with 8 bases that match TRBD1. V shed 3 bases, J shed 9 bases, and the junction held 7 bases outside the gene matches. This CDR3 has 15 amino acids. Germline CDR1 is KGHSH and CDR2 is LQKENI. This chain's CDR3 is CASSPDRDSISPLHF. The CDR3 nucleotides read TGTGCCAGCTCACCGGACAGGGATTCAATTTCACCCCTCCACTTT.

This clone showed up just once. This rearrangement joins TRBV5-4 to TRBJ1-3, with 9 bases lining up with TRBD1. The CDR3 is 15 residues long. CDR1 SGHNT and CDR2 YYREEE come from the germline V gene (reference sequence). Trimming cost V 4 bases and J 1 base; bases outside gene matches: 3. The CDR3 DNA reads TGTGCCAGCAGCCCGGGACAGGGATCTGGAAACACCATATATTTT. Translated: CASSPGQGSGNTIYF.

The chain employs TRBV5-1 and TRBJ1-2; D is unresolved. There are 15 residues in the CDR3. Germline V lookup: CDR1 SGHRS, CDR2 YFSETQ. Trimming cost V 0 bases and J 2 bases, with 11 bases left between them. The CDR3 loop reads CASSLGAFTNYGYTF. CDR3 DNA sequence: TGCGCCAGCAGCTTGGGGGCCTTCACAAACTATGGCTACACCTTC.